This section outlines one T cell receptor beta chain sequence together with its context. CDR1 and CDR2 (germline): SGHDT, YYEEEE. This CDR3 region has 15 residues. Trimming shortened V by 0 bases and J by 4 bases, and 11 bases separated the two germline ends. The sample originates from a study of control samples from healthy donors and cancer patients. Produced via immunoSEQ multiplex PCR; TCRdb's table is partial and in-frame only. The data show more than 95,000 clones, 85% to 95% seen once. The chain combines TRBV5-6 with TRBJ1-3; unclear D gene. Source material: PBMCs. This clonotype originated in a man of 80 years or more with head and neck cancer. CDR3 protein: CASSLEMVGGNTIYF. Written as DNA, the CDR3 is TGTGCCAGCAGCTTGGAAATGGTAGGGGGAAACACCATATATTTT.